This T cell receptor (beta chain) was sequenced during a study of tumor and adjacent non-tumor tissue in lung cancer. Study overall: Patients comprised approximately eleven adenocarcinoma, 2 squamous cell carcinoma and 1 small cell lung cancer. Patients were aged about 31 to 76, fewer than twelve men and roughly five women, stage I to III.

About this clonotype itself: Antigen specificity is unknown. The CDR3 does not close with the conserved phenylalanine or tryptophan, likely indicating a read error. The DNA is omitted, as the CDR3 cannot be located on it reliably, and the CDR3 follows TCRdb's listing.

The CDR3 contains 19 residues when both ends are counted. Study observations and caveats: Tumor tissue had significantly higher TCR diversity than normal lung. In normal lung, the top 100 clones were significantly more dominant than in tumor.

RNA was extracted from bulk tissue without any cell sorting. Distant lung tissue was collected more than 3 cm away from the tumor edge. TCRbeta libraries were built with three rounds of nested PCR, modified from ARM-PCR. A single record per CDR3 protein comes from TCRdb applying MiXCR to the multiplex PCR reads. The sample has about 67,000 distinct CDR3 sequences, 75% to 85% seen once. The source of this sequence is a man in his 60s with non-small cell lung cancer. Sequencing input: distant non-tumor lung tissue. The chain is built from TRBV21-1 and TRBJ2-2; the table's TRBD1 call for D was not verified on the DNA. TRBV21-1 is given as a pseudogene. The CDR3 sequence: CASDSQGLYDPTYTGELFI.